The 13 T cell receptor beta chains listed next were all sequenced from one sample in a study of T cells in Graves' hyperthyroidism and ophthalmopathy. Authors of the study amplified TCR beta CDR3 regions from RNA transcripts. The TCR CDR3 was amplified in a first-round RT-PCR using the HTBI primer set. Using its own MiXCR run on the multiplex PCR reads, TCRdb lists one record per CDR3 protein. Of about 290,000 distinct CDR3 sequences listed, roughly 15% are singletons. Sequencing was performed on blood. These receptors all come from a woman aged 40 to 50 with Graves' hyperthyroidism.

This clonotype was detected ten times or more. This rearrangement joins TRBV27 to TRBJ2-1, with 11 nucleotides matching TRBD2. The length of the CDR3 is 17 residues. Unmatched junction bases numbered 8, after V lost 0 bases and J lost 7 bases. Germline V gene sequence: CDR1 MNHEY, CDR2 SMNVEV (reference sequence). CDR3 protein: CASSLSPGTSGGNEQFF. CDR3 DNA sequence: TGTGCCAGCAGTTTATCGCCCGGGACTAGCGGTGGTAATGAGCAGTTCTTC.

This clonotype was counted ten times or more. The chain employs TRBV11-3 and TRBJ2-5; D is possibly TRBD1 or TRBD2 (5 bases each). The V gene's germline CDR1 is SGHNT and CDR2 YENEEA. The CDR3 is 14 amino acids. The V gene lost 4 bases and the J gene lost 4 bases, with 13 bases spanning the gap. This chain's CDR3 is CASSSRGWGETQYF. CDR3 DNA: TGTGCCAGCAGCTCCCGGGGCTGGGGAGAGACCCAGTACTTC.

This clonotype was seen more than once but under ten times. V and J are TRBV5-5 and TRBJ1-4, with D tentatively TRBD1 (5 bases). The CDR3 totals 14 residues. Germline V gives CDR1 SGHKS, CDR2 YYEKEE (reference sequence). V shed 2 bases and J shed 3 bases, with 8 bases lying between them. The CDR3 DNA sequence: TGTGCCAGCAGCTTTGGGGGATCTAATGAAAAACTGTTTTTT. Encoded protein: CASSFGGSNEKLFF.

This clonotype was recorded many times. A junction boundary mismatches the germline segment, possibly from a read error. The rearrangement joins TRBV5-1 to TRBJ2-7, with 12 bases matching TRBD2. The CDR3 covers 13 residues. Germline V gives CDR1 SGHRS, CDR2 YFSETQ. CDR3 region: CASSSTSGSSKDF. The CDR3 region has the DNA TGCGCCAGCAGCTCGACTAGCGGGAGTAGTAAAGACTTC.

V gene TRBV9 combines with J gene TRBJ1-1, with D unresolved. From germline, CDR1 is SGDLS and CDR2 YYNGEE. Trimming cost V 1 base and J 7 bases, with 8 bases left between them. The CDR3 extends over 12 amino acids. The CDR3 is CASSVIASEAFF. CDR3 DNA: TGTGCCAGCAGCGTAATAGCCAGTGAAGCTTTCTTT.

This clonotype has more than one count but fewer than ten. This sequence joins TRBV4-2 and TRBJ1-1; weak D call: TRBD1 (5 bases). Trimming cost V 3 bases and J 5 bases, with 25 bases left between them. Germline loops: CDR1 LGHNA, CDR2 YNFKEQ. This CDR3 spans 18 amino acids. The CDR3 is CASSQVWGEAGLVTEAFF. Written as DNA, the CDR3 is TGTGCCAGCAGCCAGGTCTGGGGCGAAGCCGGATTGGTTACTGAAGCTTTCTTT.

In its sample, this clonotype was seen many times. The J gene is TRBJ2-5, the V gene TRBV6-5; D is unresolved. Germline V lookup: CDR1 MNHEY, CDR2 SVGAGI. Between the trimmed V and J ends, which lost 2 bases and 0 bases, there was a span of 4 bases. The CDR3 is 13 residues long. The chain's CDR3 is CASSYGYQETQYF. The CDR3 coding sequence is TGTGCCAGCAGTTACGGGTACCAAGAGACCCAGTACTTC.

Ten or more counts support this clonotype. The chain links TRBV13 to TRBJ1-3; D perhaps matches TRBD1 (6 bases). Between the trimmed V and J ends, which lost 1 base and 0 bases, there was a span of 10 bases. The CDR3 sequence is 16 residues long. Looked up from germline, CDR1 is PRHDT and CDR2 is FYEKMQ (reference sequence). The CDR3 sequence: CASSLDRDLSGNTIYF. The CDR3 DNA reads as TGTGCCAGCAGCTTAGACAGGGACCTCTCTGGAAACACCATATATTTT.

There are a few counts of this clonotype. The chain couples TRBV18 to TRBJ2-7; 11 bases match TRBD2. V shed 3 bases and J 6 bases; nucleotides not matched to a gene: 10. The CDR3 is made up of 16 amino acids. Germline V gene data show CDR1 as KGHSH and CDR2 as LQKENI. CDR3 bases: TGTGCCAGCTCACCTTTAACTAGCGGGAGCAAGGGCGAGCAGTACTTC. This sequence encodes CASSPLTSGSKGEQYF.

This clonotype showed up just a few times. The gene calls are TRBV25-1 and TRBJ2-1; the D gene is possibly TRBD1 (5 bases). Trimming cost V 3 bases and J 1 base, with 16 bases left between them. Germline V gives CDR1 MGHDK, CDR2 SYGVNS. The CDR3 is made up of 17 amino acids. The DNA for the CDR3 is TGTGCCAGCAGTGATATAGGGGATTTCCGATCCTACAATGAGCAGTTCTTC. Amino acid sequence: CASSDIGDFRSYNEQFF.

This clonotype was detected ten times or more. This chain connects TRBV10-3 to TRBJ1-1; 7 bases line up with TRBD1. The CDR3 is 13 amino acids. The V gene's germline CDR1 is ENHRY and CDR2 SYGVKD. V shed 0 bases and J 10 bases; nucleotides not matched to a gene: 5. The CDR3 sequence: CAISESRDSRAFF. The CDR3 DNA follows: TGTGCCATCAGTGAGTCCCGGGACAGCAGAGCTTTCTTT.

This clonotype was counted at least ten times. The rearrangement uses TRBV12-3 or TRBV12-4 and TRBJ1-1; 12 bases fit TRBD1. Trimming removed 6 bases from V and 3 bases from J; junction bases left unmatched: 17. CDR3 length: 19 residues. The CDR3 spells CASSFGLRDRGLKDTEAFF. The CDR3 DNA reads TGTGCCAGCAGCTTTGGTCTCCGGGACAGGGGGCTGAAAGACACTGAAGCTTTCTTT.

The V gene is TRBV9, the J gene TRBJ2-3; possibly TRBD2 for D (6 bases). Trimming stripped 0 bases from V and 1 base from J, with 12 bases between. Germline CDR1 SGDLS, CDR2 YYNGEE. The CDR3 length is 16 residues. CDR3 sequence reads: CASSVAGETGTDTQYF. CDR3 in DNA: TGTGCCAGCAGCGTAGCGGGAGAGACGGGCACAGATACGCAGTATTTT. Supplemented by reference TRBV9 and TRBJ2-3, the full variable domain reads DSGVTQTPKHLITATGQRVTLRCSPRSGDLSVYWYQQSLDQGLQFLIQYYNGEERAKGNILERFSAQQFPDLHSELNLSSLELGDSALYFCASSVAGETGTDTQYFGPGTRLTVL.